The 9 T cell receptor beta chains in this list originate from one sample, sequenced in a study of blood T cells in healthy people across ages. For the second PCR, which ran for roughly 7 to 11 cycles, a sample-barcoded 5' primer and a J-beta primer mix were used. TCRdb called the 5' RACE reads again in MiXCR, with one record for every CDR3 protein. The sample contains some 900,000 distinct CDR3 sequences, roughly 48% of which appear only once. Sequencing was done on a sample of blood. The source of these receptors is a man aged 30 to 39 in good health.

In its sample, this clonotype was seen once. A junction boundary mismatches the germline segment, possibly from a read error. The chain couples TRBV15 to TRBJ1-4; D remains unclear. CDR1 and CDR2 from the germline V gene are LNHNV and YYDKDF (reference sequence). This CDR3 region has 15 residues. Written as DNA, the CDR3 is TGTGCCACCAGTAGAGATGAGGGAGGGTATGAAAAACTGTTTTTT. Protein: CATSRDEGGYEKLFF.

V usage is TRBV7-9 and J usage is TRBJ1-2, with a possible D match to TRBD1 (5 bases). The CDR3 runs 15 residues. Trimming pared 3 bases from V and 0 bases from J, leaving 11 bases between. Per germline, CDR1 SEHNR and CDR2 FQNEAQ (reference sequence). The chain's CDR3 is CASSFAGGTNYGYTF. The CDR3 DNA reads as TGTGCCAGCAGCTTTGCCGGGGGAACTAACTATGGCTACACCTTC.

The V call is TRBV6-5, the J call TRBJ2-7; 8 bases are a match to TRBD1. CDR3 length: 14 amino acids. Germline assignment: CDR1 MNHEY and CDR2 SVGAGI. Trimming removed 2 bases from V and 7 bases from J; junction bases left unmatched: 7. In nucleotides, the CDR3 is TGTGCCAGCAGTTACGGCAGGGGGCTTAGTGAGCAGTACTTC. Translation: CASSYGRGLSEQYF.

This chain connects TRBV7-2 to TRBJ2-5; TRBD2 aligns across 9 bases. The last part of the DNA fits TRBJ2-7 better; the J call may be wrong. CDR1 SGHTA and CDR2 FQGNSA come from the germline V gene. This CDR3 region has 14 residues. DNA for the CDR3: TGTGCCAGCAGATTGAGCGGGGGGAAGTACGAGCAGTACTTC. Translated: CASRLSGGKYEQYF.

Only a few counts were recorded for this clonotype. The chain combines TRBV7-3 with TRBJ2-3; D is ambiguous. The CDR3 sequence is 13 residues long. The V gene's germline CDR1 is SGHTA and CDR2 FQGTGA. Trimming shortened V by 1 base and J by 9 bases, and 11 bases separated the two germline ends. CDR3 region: CASSLNAQETQYF. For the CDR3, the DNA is TGTGCCAGCAGCTTAAACGCCCAGGAAACGCAGTATTTT.

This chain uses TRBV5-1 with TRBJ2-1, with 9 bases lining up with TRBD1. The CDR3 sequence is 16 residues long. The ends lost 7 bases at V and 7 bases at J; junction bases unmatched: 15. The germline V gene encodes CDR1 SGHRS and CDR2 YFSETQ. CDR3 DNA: TGCGCCAGCGCAGACCGGGGACAGGGAATTTCGAATGAGCAGTTCTTC. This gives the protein CASADRGQGISNEQFF.

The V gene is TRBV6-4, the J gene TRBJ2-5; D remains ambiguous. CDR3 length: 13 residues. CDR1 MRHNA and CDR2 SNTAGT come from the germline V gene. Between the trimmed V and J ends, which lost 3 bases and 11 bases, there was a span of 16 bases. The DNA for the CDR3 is TGTGCCAGCAGTGAGGGCAGTAACGATGAGCAGTACTTC. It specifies CASSEGSNDEQYF.

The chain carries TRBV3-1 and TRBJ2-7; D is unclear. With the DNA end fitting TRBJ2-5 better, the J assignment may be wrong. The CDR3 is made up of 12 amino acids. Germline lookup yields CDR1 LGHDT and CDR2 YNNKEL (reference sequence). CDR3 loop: CASSQLRETQYF. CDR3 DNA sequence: TGTGCCAGCAGCCAACTCCGGGAGACCCAGTACTTC.

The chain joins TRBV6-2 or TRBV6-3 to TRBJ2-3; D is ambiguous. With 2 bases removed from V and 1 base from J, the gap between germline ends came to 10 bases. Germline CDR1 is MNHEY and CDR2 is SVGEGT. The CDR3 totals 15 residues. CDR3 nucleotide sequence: TGTGCCAGCAGTTACACGGTCTTCGGCACAGATACGCAGTATTTT. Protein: CASSYTVFGTDTQYF.